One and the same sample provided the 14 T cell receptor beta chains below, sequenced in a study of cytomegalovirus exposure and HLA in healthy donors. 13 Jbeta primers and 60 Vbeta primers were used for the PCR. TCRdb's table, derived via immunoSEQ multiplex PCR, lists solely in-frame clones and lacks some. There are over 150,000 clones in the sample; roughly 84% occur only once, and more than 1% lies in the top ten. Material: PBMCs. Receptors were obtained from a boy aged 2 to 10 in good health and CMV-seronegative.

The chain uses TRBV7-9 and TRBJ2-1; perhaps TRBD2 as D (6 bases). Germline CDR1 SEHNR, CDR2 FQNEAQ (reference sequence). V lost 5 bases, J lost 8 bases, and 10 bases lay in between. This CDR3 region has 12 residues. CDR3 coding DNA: TGTGCCAGCAGCCAGGGAGGATATGAGCAGTTCTTC. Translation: CASSQGGYEQFF.

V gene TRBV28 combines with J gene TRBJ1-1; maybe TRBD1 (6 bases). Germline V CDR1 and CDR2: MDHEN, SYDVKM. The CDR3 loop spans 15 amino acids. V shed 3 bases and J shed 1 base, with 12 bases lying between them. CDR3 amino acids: CASSLTDRQNTEAFF. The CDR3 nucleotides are TGTGCCAGCAGTTTGACGGACAGACAGAACACTGAAGCTTTCTTT. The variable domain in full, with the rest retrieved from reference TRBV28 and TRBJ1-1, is DVKVTQSSRYLVKRTGEKVFLECVQDMDHENMFWYRQDPGLGLRLIYFSYDVKMKEKGDIPEGYSVSREKKERFSLILESASTNQTSMYLCASSLTDRQNTEAFFGQGTRLTVV.

Here the CDR3 DNA reads TGCGCCAGCAGCTTGGACTTCACTAGCACAGATACGCAGTATTTT. Translating it yields CASSLDFTSTDTQYF. The rearrangement links TRBV5-1 to TRBJ2-3, with D hard to call. Trimming removed 0 bases from V and 0 bases from J, with 8 bases in between. Germline V gene lookup returns CDR1 SGHRS and CDR2 YFSETQ. This CDR3 spans 15 amino acids.

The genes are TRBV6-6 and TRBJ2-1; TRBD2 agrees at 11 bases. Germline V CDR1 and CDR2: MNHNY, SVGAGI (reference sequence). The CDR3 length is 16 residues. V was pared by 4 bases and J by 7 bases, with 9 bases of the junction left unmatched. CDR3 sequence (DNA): TGTGCCAGCAGTTGGAAGATAGCGGGAGGGCCAAATGAGCAGTTCTTC. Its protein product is CASSWKIAGGPNEQFF.

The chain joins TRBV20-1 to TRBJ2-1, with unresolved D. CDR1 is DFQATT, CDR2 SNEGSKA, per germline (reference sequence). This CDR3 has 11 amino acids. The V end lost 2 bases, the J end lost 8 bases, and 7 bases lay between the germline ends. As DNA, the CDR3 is TGCAGTGCTAGAATTGGGCATGAGCAGTTCTTC. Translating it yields CSARIGHEQFF.

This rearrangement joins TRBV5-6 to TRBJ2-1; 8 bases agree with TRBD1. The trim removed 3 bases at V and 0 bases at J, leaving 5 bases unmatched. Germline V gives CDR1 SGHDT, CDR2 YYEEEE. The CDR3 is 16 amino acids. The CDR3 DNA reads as TGTGCCAGCAGCTGGGACAGGCCAGACTCCTACAATGAGCAGTTCTTC. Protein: CASSWDRPDSYNEQFF.

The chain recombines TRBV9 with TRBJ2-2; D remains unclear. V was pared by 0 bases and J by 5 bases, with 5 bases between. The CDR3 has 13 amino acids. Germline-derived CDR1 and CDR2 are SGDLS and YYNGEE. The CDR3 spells CASSVAETGELFF. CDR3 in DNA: TGTGCCAGCAGCGTAGCCGAGACCGGGGAGCTGTTTTTT.

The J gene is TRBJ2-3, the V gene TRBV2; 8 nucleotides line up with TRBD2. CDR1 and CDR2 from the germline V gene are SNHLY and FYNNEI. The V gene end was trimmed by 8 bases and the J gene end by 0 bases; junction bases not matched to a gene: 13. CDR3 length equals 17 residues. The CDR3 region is CASLSVSGSPSTDTQYF. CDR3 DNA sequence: TGTGCCAGCCTCAGCGTGAGCGGGAGTCCTAGCACAGATACGCAGTATTTT.

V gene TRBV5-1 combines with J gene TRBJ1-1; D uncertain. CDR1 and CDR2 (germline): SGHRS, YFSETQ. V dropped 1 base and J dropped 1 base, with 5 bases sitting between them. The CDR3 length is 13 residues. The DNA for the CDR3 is TGCGCCAGCAGCTTGCAGGAGAACACTGAAGCTTTCTTT. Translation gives CASSLQENTEAFF.

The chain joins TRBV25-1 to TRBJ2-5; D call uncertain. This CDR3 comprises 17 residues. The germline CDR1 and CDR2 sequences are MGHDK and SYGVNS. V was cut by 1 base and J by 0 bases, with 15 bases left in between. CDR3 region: CASSECGLEDNQETQYF. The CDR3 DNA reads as TGTGCCAGCAGTGAATGTGGATTGGAAGACAACCAAGAGACCCAGTACTTC.

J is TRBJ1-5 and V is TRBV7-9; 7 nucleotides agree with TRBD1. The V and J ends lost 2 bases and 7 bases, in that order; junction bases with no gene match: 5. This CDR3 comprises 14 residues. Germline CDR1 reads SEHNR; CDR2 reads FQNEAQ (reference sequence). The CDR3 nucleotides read TGTGCCAGCAGCTTAACAGGGGTCGGGCAGCCCCAGCATTTT. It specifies CASSLTGVGQPQHF.

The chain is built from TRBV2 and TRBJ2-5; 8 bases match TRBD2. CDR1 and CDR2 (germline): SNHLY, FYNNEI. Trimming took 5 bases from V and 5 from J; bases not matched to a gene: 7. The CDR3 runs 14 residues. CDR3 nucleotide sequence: TGTGCCAGCAGTCCGGGGGGGGGCGGGGAGACCCAGTACTTC. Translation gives CASSPGGGGETQYF.

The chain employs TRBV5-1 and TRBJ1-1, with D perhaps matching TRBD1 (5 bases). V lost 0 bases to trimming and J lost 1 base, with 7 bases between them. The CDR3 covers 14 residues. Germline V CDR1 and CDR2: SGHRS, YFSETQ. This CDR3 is CASSLEGENTEAFF. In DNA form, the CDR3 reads TGCGCCAGCAGCTTGGAAGGGGAGAACACTGAAGCTTTCTTT.

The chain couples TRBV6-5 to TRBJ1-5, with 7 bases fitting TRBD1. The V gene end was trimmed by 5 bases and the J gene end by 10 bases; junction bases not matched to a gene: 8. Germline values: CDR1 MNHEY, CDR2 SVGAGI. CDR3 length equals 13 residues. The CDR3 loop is CASSEAWDSPQHF. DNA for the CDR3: TGTGCCAGCAGTGAAGCTTGGGACAGCCCCCAGCATTTT.